Below, one T cell receptor beta chain is given with its context. The data were taken from a study of blood T cells in healthy people across ages. Study summary: Per every two T cells, about one barcoded beta molecule was captured by template switching.

Combining a sample-barcoded 5' primer with a J-beta primer mix, a second PCR ran for about 7 to 12 cycles. TCRdb reprocessed the 5' RACE reads with MiXCR, giving one entry per CDR3 protein. Of about 1.1 million distinct CDR3 sequences in the sample, roughly two fifths are singletons; the top ten hold about an eighth. The CDR3 covers 15 residues. Trimming stripped 3 bases from V and 8 bases from J, with 16 bases between. The sample comprised blood. The rearrangement joins TRBV12-3 or TRBV12-4 to TRBJ1-4; a weak D match, TRBD1 (5 bases). The receptor was isolated from a man younger than 35 in good health. This chain's CDR3 is CASSFGTSAREKLFF. As DNA, the CDR3 is TGTGCCAGCAGTTTCGGGACCTCCGCTAGGGAAAAACTGTTTTTT.